The source of this T cell receptor beta chain is a study of shared clonotypes between healthy human individuals (dated by TCRdb to 2018 to 2020). Describing the broader study: The cohort included three men and a couple of women between 18 and 49 years of age. The study deeply sequenced blood TCR repertoires of about five healthy adults to estimate repertoire size and the extent of clonotype sharing between individuals. For each donor, three plates each were used for CD4 naive and CD4 memory, two plates were used for CD8 naive, and one plate was used for CD8 memory. Leukapheresis yielded between about 0.94 and 8.9 billion PBMCs per donor. To increase sequencing depth and limit assay-specific biases, different laboratories used diverse techniques to prepare libraries and sequence TCR repertoires.

Using the deep immunoSEQ assay, multiplex PCR amplified TCR CDR3 regions from genomic DNA. Extracted genomic DNA from each cell subset was spread evenly across all wells of several immunoSEQ 96-well plates, with each plate serving as a replicate. For sorted subsets, each replicate PCR was loaded with around 200 ng genomic DNA, equivalent to 30,000 or so T cell genomes. Purified libraries were quantified with a Qubit 3.0 fluorometer, sized on a Bioanalyzer 2100, and re-quantified with the KAPA Library Quantification kit. Every immunoSEQ 96-well plate was sequenced on a separate single-read 150-cycle Illumina NextSeq 550 flow cell. Per the source publication's procedure: Because only junctional sequences without quality scores were contained in the immunoSEQ output, filtering matching that applied to full-length reads could not be performed. To assign V/J genes and CDR3, sequences were annotated using PyIR, a Python wrapper for IgBLAST v1.9, with IMGT germline references. Any read was removed if the V/J assignment was weak (E-value above 1e-6), the CDR3 was missing, or the read contained stop codons, out-of-frame junctions, or ambiguous translated residues. V3J clonotypes were defined as sequences sharing an identical inferred V gene, J gene, and CDR3 amino acid sequence. The percentage overlap between two repertoires was calculated by dividing the number of shared unique clonotypes by the size of the smaller repertoire. Three approaches were used to assess repertoire richness: RTK rarefaction, the Chao1 estimator, and Recon v2.1 estimates of unobserved clonotypes. Generation probabilities for all TCRbeta clonotypes obtained by the gDNA method from a handful of donors were computed using OLGA. The table comes from immuneACCESS by way of TCRdb, which keeps in-frame sequences with V and J called. Part of the clones is missing from these tables; in studies checked, under half for an unresolved V gene and the rest for unknown reasons. The V and J calls and the clone size are those of that table, but D and trimming were determined from the DNA. The sample has 2 million to 2.5 million clones on record, 85% to 95% of them singletons. Approximately 0.4% of the sample is in the top ten clones.

Remarks on this clone: What this receptor recognizes is not known. The record has no base qualities; no much larger clone is one base away.

The donors were healthy, HIV-negative adults with no recently reported acute infections or vaccinations. Only Caucasian adults living in Nashville, Tennessee, USA were represented among the donors. CD4+ T cells were enriched by magnetic negative selection, after which naive cells were positively selected on CD45RA and the negative fraction was taken as the memory subset. Blood was collected by leukapheresis, and PBMCs were isolated by Ficoll-Histopaque density gradient centrifugation and then cryopreserved in liquid nitrogen vapor phase. Purity and quantity of every magnetically sorted T cell population were checked by analytical flow cytometry. Genomic DNA was isolated from each sorted fraction and quantified by UV absorbance on a Nanodrop 2000c. The paper as a whole reports these results and caveats: Higher generation probabilities were observed for clonotypes shared by all four sorted-subset donors than for non-shared clonotypes. Because the study included only a small number of donors, the genetic and exposure-history diversity represented was limited. Incomplete sequencing was indicated by rarefaction of sorted-subset datasets, despite the large sequencing depth. When several donors were compared, the shared fraction of clonotypes was about 5.4% for naive CD4, approximately 3.3% for naive CD8, 2% to 2.5% for memory CD4, and about 0.36% for memory CD8. Based on pairwise subsampling, the degree of clonotype sharing among donors was expected to be affected by sequencing depth. Naive subsets generally had larger estimated clonotype richness than memory subsets. Sampling was limited to blood, and TCR repertoires in tissue likely differ from TCR repertoires in blood.

The sample taken for sequencing was naive CD4+ T cells from PBMCs. The sample's cell subset or site label is to be understood as: CD45RA+ positively selected. The receptor comes from a man in his late teens or twenties in good health. Some clones in this sample may be carry-over from other donors' samples.

The sequence in DNA is TGCGCCAGCAGCTTGGAGGGACAGAAGAACACTGAAGCTTTCTTT. The encoded protein is CASSLEGQKNTEAFF. This sequence uses TRBV5-1 and TRBJ1-1; 7 central bases correspond to TRBD1. Based on the germline V gene, the CDR1 and CDR2 sequences are SGHRS and YFSETQ. Trimmed from V: 0 bases; trimmed from J: 1 base; junction bases lacking a gene match: 3. The CDR3 runs 15 amino acids, cysteine and phenylalanine included. CDR3 DNA is the only sequence kept; it has 45 bases, read in frame from the first base. Full variable domain (CDR3 extended with the reference TRBV5-1 and TRBJ1-1 proteins): KAGVTQTPRYLIKTRGQQVTLSCSPISGHRSVSWYQQTPGQGLQFLFEYFSETQRNKGNFPGRFSGRQFSNSRSEMNVSTLELGDSALYLCASSLEGQKNTEAFFGQGTRLTVV.